This paragraph covers one T cell receptor (beta chain) sequence. Its antigen is not known. This entry belongs to a study of T-cell reconstitution after alpha-beta-depleted transplantation in children. Notes on the study in general: Diversity of TCRbeta at day 60 was high in some patients, arising from surviving recipient T cells and thymic progenitors. T-cell numbers and diversity one year post-transplant derived largely from freshly generated T cells.

This CDR3 contains 12 residues. CDR1 and CDR2 (germline): SGHTA, FQGNSA. V lost 3 bases and J lost 8; bases outside the gene matches: 2. As it was prepared, the TCRbeta library received unique molecular identifiers. TCRdb used MiXCR to reprocess the PCR reads, holding one entry per CDR3 protein. The profile shows 700,000 to 850,000 distinct CDR3 sequences, approximately 15% of them singletons. The chain links TRBV7-2 to TRBJ2-7; 9 positions agree with TRBD1. This specimen was PBMCs, mostly from graft donor cells, taken 360 days after TCRalphabeta/CD19-depleted stem cell transplant. This receptor was taken from a male patient under 18 who had a stem cell transplant for acute lymphoblastic leukemia, so the T cells may come from the graft donor. CDR3 in DNA: TGTGCCAGCAGCTTCGGACAGGGGAAGCAGTACTTC. It is translated as CASSFGQGKQYF.